The sequence of this T cell receptor (beta chain) was determined in a study of T cell responses to AZD1222 COVID-19 vaccine. Profiling relied on immunoSEQ multiplex PCR, and the TCRdb table lists in-frame clones only, not all of them. The table includes some 30,000 clones, approximately 88% detected once. Findings of the study overall: Every sample of the repertoires postdated the peak T cell response.

Points on this clone: Its antigen is undetermined.

This sequence originates from an adult in good health. The sequencing here drew on peripheral blood, taken on day 0 of AZD1222 vaccination.

The CDR3 DNA reads TGCGCCAGCAGCCAAGACCAGGGTACGATTAATGAAAAACTGTTTTTT. This sequence encodes CASSQDQGTINEKLFF. The chain links TRBV4-1 to TRBJ1-4; a possible D gene is TRBD1 (5 bases). Trimming shortened V by 0 bases and J by 4 bases, and 12 bases separated the two germline ends. Per germline, CDR1 MGHRA and CDR2 YSYEKL. The CDR3 consists of 16 residues.